The clone carrying this T cell receptor beta chain was counted only a few times. Antigen specificity is unknown. The junction differs from germline at one of its ends, possibly a read error. The sequenced template was RNA, covering the TCR beta CDR3 region. HTBI primers were employed in first-round RT-PCR, then a second-round multiplex PCR followed. Each CDR3 protein gets one entry after TCRdb re-called the multiplex PCR reads with MiXCR. There are hundreds of thousands of distinct CDR3 sequences in the sample; 40% occur only once, and approximately 46% lies in the top ten. This record belongs to a study of Graves' ophthalmopathy and Graves' hyperthyroidism. Findings and limits, study-wide: The 13-signature model separated ophthalmopathy from stable hyperthyroidism at 85% to 90% sensitivity and 80% to 84% specificity.

Diagnosis used clinical symptoms, serum thyroxine, TRAb, thyroid ultrasound and orbital computed tomography. Sequencing was carried out using peripheral blood. The origin of this receptor is an adult man with Graves' ophthalmopathy.

The CDR3 nucleotides are TGTGCCAGCAGTTTATTCCCCGGGGCGCATAATCAGCCCCAGCATTTT. The encoded protein is CASSLFPGAHNQPQHF. The chain joins TRBV24-1 to TRBJ1-5; weak D call: TRBD1 (5 bases). CDR1 KGHDR and CDR2 SFDVKD come from the germline V gene. CDR3 length equals 16 residues.